The present TCR beta chain was sequenced within a study of technical replicates of blood from a few donors. Profiled with immunoSEQ multiplex PCR; TCRdb holds only in-frame clones, not every one. The sample holds roughly 80,000 clones, 70% to 90% seen once. Germline V CDR1 and CDR2: LGHNA, YNFKEQ. V gave up 0 bases and J gave up 0 bases, with 8 bases separating them. The CDR3 runs to 15 residues. The J gene is TRBJ1-2, the V gene TRBV4-2, with D hard to call. This clonotype originated in a human donor in good health. The sequencing input was T cells isolated from PBMCs. The CDR3 DNA reads TGTGCCAGCAGCCAAGATGTTTCCGCTAACTATGGCTACACCTTC. Its translation is CASSQDVSANYGYTF.